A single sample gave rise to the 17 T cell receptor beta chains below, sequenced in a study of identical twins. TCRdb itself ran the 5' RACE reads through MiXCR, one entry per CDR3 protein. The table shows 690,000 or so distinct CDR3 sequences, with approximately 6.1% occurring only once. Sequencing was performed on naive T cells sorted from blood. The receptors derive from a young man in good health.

CDR3 nucleotides: TGTGCCAGCAGCTTAGGCGGGCAGGGGGATGCAGATACGCAGTATTTT. It specifies CASSLGGQGDADTQYF. V and J are TRBV11-2 and TRBJ2-3; 7 bases align to TRBD1. Per germline, CDR1 SGHAT and CDR2 FQNNGV. J was trimmed by 4 bases and V by 1 base; bases with no gene match: 8. The CDR3 is 16 amino acids.

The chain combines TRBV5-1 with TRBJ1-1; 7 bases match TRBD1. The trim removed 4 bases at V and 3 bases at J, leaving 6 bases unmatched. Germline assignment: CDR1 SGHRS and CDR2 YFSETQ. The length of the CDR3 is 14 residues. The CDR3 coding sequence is TGCGCCAGCAGCGGAGGGACAGACTACACTGAAGCTTTCTTT. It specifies CASSGGTDYTEAFF.

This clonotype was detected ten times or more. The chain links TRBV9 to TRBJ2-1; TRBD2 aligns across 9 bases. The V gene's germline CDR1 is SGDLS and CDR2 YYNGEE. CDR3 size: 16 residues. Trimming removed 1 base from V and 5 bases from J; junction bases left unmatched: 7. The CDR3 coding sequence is TGTGCCAGCAGCGTACTTAATAGCGGGGGCCACAATGAGCAGTTCTTC. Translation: CASSVLNSGGHNEQFF.

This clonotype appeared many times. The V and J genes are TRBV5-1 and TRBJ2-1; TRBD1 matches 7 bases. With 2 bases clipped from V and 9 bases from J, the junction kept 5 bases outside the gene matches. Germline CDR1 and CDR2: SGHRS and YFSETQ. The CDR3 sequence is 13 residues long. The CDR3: CASSLRGGGEQFF. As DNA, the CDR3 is TGCGCCAGCAGCTTAAGAGGGGGCGGTGAGCAGTTCTTC.

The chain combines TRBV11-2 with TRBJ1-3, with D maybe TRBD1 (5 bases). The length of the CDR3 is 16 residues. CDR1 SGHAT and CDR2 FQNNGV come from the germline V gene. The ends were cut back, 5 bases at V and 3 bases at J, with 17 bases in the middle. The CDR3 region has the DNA TGTGCCAGCAGCGTAGGATGGGGGTATTTTGGAAACACCATATATTTT. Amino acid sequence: CASSVGWGYFGNTIYF.

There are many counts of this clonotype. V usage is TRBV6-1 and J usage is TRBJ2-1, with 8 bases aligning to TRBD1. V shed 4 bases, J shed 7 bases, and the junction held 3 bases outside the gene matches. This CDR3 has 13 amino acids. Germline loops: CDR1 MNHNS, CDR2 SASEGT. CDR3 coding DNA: TGTGCCAGCAGTGGGTACAGGGGGAATGAGCAGTTCTTC. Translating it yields CASSGYRGNEQFF.

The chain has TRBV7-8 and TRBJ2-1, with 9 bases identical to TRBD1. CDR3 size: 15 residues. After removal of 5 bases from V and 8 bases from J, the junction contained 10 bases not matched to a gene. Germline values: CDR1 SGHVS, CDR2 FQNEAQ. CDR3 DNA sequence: TGTGCCAGCAGCAACCGGGACAGGGCTTTTTATGAGCAGTTCTTC. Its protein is CASSNRDRAFYEQFF.

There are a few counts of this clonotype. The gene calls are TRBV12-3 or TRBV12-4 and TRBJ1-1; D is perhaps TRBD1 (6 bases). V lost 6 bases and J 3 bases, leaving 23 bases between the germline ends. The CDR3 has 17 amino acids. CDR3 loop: CASRLGAGFGEDTEAFF. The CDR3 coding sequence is TGTGCCAGCAGATTGGGGGCAGGGTTTGGGGAGGACACTGAAGCTTTCTTT.

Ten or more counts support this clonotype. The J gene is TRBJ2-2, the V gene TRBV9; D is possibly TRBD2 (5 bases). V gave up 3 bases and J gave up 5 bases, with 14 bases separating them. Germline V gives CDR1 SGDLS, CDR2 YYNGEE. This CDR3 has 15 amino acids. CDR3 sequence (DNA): TGTGCCAGCAGCGCCACTAGTATCGGAACCGGGGAGCTGTTTTTT. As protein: CASSATSIGTGELFF.

The CDR3 coding sequence is TGCGCCAGCAGTCCTAGTATGCACACAGATACGCAGTATTTT. Protein: CASSPSMHTDTQYF. J is TRBJ2-3 and V is TRBV5-1; D unresolved. The germline V and J ends were trimmed by 5 bases and 2 bases, with 12 bases remaining between them. The CDR3 is made up of 14 amino acids. Germline assignment: CDR1 SGHRS and CDR2 YFSETQ.

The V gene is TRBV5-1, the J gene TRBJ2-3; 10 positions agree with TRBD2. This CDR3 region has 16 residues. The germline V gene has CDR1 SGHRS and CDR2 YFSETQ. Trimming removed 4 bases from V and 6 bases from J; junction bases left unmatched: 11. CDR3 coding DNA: TGCGCCAGCAGCACCGATCTAGCGGGAGCAAGGGATACGCAGTATTTT. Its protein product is CASSTDLAGARDTQYF.

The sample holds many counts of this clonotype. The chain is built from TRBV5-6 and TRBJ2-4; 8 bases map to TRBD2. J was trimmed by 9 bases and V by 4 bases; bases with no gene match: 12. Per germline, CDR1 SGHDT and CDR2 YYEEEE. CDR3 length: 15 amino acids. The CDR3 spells CASSPIRGGRGIQYF. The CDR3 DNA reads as TGTGCCAGCAGCCCTATCCGCGGGGGGCGCGGCATTCAGTACTTC.

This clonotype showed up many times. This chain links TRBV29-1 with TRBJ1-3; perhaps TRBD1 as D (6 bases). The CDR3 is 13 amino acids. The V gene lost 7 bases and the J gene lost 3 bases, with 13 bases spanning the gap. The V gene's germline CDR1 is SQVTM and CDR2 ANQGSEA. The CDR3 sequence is CSARGRGGNTIYF. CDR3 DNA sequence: TGCAGCGCCAGGGGCCGCGGTGGAAACACCATATATTTT.

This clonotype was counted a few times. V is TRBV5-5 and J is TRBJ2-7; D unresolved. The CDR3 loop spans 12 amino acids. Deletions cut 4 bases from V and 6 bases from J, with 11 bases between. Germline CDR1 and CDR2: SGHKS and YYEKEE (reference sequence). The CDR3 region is CASSPSVGEQYF. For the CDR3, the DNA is TGTGCCAGCAGCCCTTCTGTGGGCGAGCAGTACTTC.

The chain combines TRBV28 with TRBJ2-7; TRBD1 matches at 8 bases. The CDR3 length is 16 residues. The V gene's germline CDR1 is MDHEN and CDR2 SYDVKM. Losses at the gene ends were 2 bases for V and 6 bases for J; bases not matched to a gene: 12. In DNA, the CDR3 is TGTGCCAGCAGTTTACAGGGGGCTAGCCGTGCCCGCGAGCAGTACTTC. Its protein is CASSLQGASRAREQYF.

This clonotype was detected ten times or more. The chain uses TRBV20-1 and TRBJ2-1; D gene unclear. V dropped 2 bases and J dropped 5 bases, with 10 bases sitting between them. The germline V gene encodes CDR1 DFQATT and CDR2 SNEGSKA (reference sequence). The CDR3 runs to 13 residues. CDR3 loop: CSARHPLHNEQFF. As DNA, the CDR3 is TGCAGTGCTAGACACCCACTCCACAATGAGCAGTTCTTC.

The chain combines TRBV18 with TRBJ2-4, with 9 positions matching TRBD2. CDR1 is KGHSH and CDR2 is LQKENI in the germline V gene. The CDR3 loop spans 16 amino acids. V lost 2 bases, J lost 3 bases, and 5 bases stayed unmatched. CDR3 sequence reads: CASSPSIAGVKNIQYF. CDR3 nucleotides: TGTGCCAGCTCACCATCTATAGCGGGAGTCAAAAACATTCAGTACTTC.